A single sample gave rise to the 18 T cell receptor beta chains below, sequenced in a study of T cells in Graves' hyperthyroidism and ophthalmopathy. The TCR beta CDR3 regions underwent amplification using RNA transcripts as the source. An initial round of RT-PCR targeting the TCR CDR3 relied on the HTBI primer set. One entry per CDR3 protein results from TCRdb running MiXCR on the multiplex PCR reads. The sample holds 400,000 to 600,000 distinct CDR3 sequences, about 15% seen once. Sequences were obtained from blood. These receptors were taken from a woman younger than 45 with Graves' ophthalmopathy.

This clonotype was observed many times. The V call is TRBV5-1, the J call TRBJ2-1, with TRBD2 as a possible D gene (6 bases). The CDR3 is made up of 14 amino acids. V was trimmed by 4 bases and J by 5 bases, leaving 13 bases between them. CDR1 and CDR2 (germline): SGHRS, YFSETQ. The CDR3 sequence: CASSAIAAHNEQFF. CDR3 bases: TGCGCCAGCAGCGCGATAGCGGCCCACAATGAGCAGTTCTTC.

The genes are TRBV10-3 and TRBJ2-3; D tentatively fits TRBD1 or TRBD2 (5 bases each). The V and J ends lost 5 bases and 4 bases respectively, with 13 bases between them. This CDR3 contains 14 residues. Germline CDR1 reads ENHRY; CDR2 reads SYGVKD. For the CDR3, the DNA is TGTGCCATCAGTCTCCGGGACGGGGCAGATACGCAGTATTTT. It specifies CAISLRDGADTQYF.

This clonotype was counted ten times or more. The V call is TRBV20-1, the J call TRBJ2-2; the match to TRBD2 covers 12 bases. Germline V gives CDR1 DFQATT, CDR2 SNEGSKA (reference sequence). J lost 4 bases, V lost 6 bases, and 6 bases had no gene match. This CDR3 has 15 residues. The CDR3 loop is CSATGLAGTTGELFF. The CDR3 DNA sequence: TGCAGTGCAACCGGACTAGCGGGAACCACCGGGGAGCTGTTTTTT.

This clonotype was seen a single time. The V gene is TRBV19, the J gene TRBJ2-4, with D perhaps matching TRBD2 (6 bases). Germline-derived CDR1 and CDR2 are LNHDA and SQIVND (reference sequence). Trimming pared 10 bases from V and 9 bases from J, leaving 25 bases between. CDR3 length equals 15 residues. CDR3 sequence (DNA): TGTGCCACCAGCTCTACGGGACTCAAAGTAAGCATTCAGTACTTC. This translates into CATSSTGLKVSIQYF. The full variable domain, with the rest looked up from reference TRBV19 and TRBJ2-4, is DGGITQSPKYLFRKEGQNVTLSCEQNLNHDAMYWYRQDPGQGLRLIYYSQIVNDFQKGDIAEGYSVSREKKESFPLTVTSAQKNPTAFYLCATSSTGLKVSIQYFGAGTRLSVL.

This clonotype occurred many times. The CDR3 DNA reads as TGTGCCAGCAGCTTAGGAACACTAGCGGACTCCTACGAGCAGTACTTC. Encoded protein: CASSLGTLADSYEQYF. J is TRBJ2-7 and V is TRBV7-2; TRBD2 aligns across 8 bases. V lost 1 base to trimming and J lost 0 bases; unmatched junction nucleotides: 5. The CDR3 consists of 16 residues. The germline CDR1 and CDR2 sequences are SGHTA and FQGNSA.

The rearrangement joins TRBV7-2 to TRBJ2-7, with unresolved D. V was clipped by 1 base and J by 5 bases, with 12 bases between them. The V gene's germline CDR1 is SGHTA and CDR2 FQGNSA. CDR3 size: 14 residues. The CDR3 loop reads CASSLEPVRDEQYF. CDR3 sequence (DNA): TGTGCCAGCAGCTTAGAGCCGGTTCGAGACGAGCAGTACTTC.

This chain uses TRBV18 with TRBJ1-5; the match to TRBD1 covers 9 bases. Looked up from germline, CDR1 is KGHSH and CDR2 is LQKENI. J gave up 4 bases and V 3 bases, and 7 bases lay outside the gene matches. The CDR3 runs 16 residues. CDR3 residues: CASSPIQGARNQPQHF. Written as DNA, the CDR3 is TGTGCCAGCTCACCGATACAGGGGGCGAGGAATCAGCCCCAGCATTTT.

This clonotype was observed many times. The rearrangement links TRBV7-8 to TRBJ1-1; the D is unclear. The CDR3 length is 16 residues. The germline gives CDR1 SGHVS, CDR2 FQNEAQ. V was clipped by 1 base and J by 1 base, with 13 bases between them. CDR3 nucleotides: TGTGCCAGCAGCTTAGTTATTACAGTGAAGAACACTGAAGCTTTCTTT. It translates to CASSLVITVKNTEAFF.

This clonotype appeared many times. The J gene is TRBJ1-5, the V gene TRBV7-2, with a possible D match to TRBD1 (6 bases). The germline V gene has CDR1 SGHTA and CDR2 FQGNSA. The CDR3 sequence is 13 residues long. Trimming left V 5 bases short and J 4 bases short, with 9 bases between. Written as DNA, the CDR3 is TGTGCCAGCAGCGGACAGTTAAATCAGCCCCAGCATTTT. This gives the protein CASSGQLNQPQHF.

This clonotype has more than one count but fewer than ten. The V and J genes are TRBV11-2 and TRBJ2-5, with D perhaps given as TRBD1 or TRBD2 (5 bases each). CDR1 SGHAT and CDR2 FQNNGV come from the germline V gene. CDR3 size: 15 residues. The V end was cut by 6 bases, the J end by 5 bases, with 19 bases between. The CDR3: CASRRMTGRGETQYF. CDR3 in DNA: TGTGCCAGCAGGAGAATGACGGGGCGCGGGGAGACCCAGTACTTC.

This clonotype was observed many times. The V and J genes are TRBV3-1 and TRBJ1-1, with D tentatively TRBD1 (6 bases). The ends were cut back, 3 bases at V and 5 bases at J, with 16 bases in the middle. CDR1 LGHDT and CDR2 YNNKEL come from the germline V gene (reference sequence). The CDR3 sequence is 15 residues long. Written as DNA, the CDR3 is TGTGCCAGCAGCCAGGCGGGGGGCGGGTGGACTGAAGCTTTCTTT. This codes for CASSQAGGGWTEAFF. Based on the CDR3 plus reference TRBV3-1 and TRBJ1-1, the full variable domain is DTAVSQTPKYLVTQMGNDKSIKCEQNLGHDTMYWYKQDSKKFLKIMFSYNNKELIINETVPNRFSPKSPDKAHLNLHINSLELGDSAVYFCASSQAGGGWTEAFFGQGTRLTVV.

This clonotype was found many times. The chain recombines TRBV20-1 with TRBJ2-1, with D unclear. The CDR3 covers 14 residues. Germline CDR1 DFQATT, CDR2 SNEGSKA (reference sequence). The V and J ends lost 2 bases and 5 bases respectively, with 13 bases between them. In nucleotides, the CDR3 is TGCAGTGCTAGAACCGACTGGGCGGACAATGAGCAGTTCTTC. It encodes CSARTDWADNEQFF.

This clonotype was seen ten or more times. The chain uses TRBV7-6 and TRBJ2-3; no clear D. V shed 5 bases and J shed 4 bases, with 16 bases lying between them. Germline V lookup: CDR1 SGHVS, CDR2 FNYEAQ. CDR3 size: 15 residues. In DNA form, the CDR3 reads TGTGCCAGCAGCCCGACGCAGGTTGGCTCAGATACGCAGTATTTT. It yields the protein CASSPTQVGSDTQYF.

This clonotype was counted at least ten times. This chain connects TRBV7-6 to TRBJ2-7; TRBD2 aligns across 10 bases. Germline lookup yields CDR1 SGHVS and CDR2 FNYEAQ. The CDR3 totals 12 residues. Unmatched junction bases numbered 1, after V lost 4 bases and J lost 7 bases. CDR3 sequence reads: CASSSGLAEQYF. The CDR3 DNA sequence: TGTGCCAGCAGCTCGGGACTAGCGGAGCAGTACTTC.

This clonotype came up a few times. The rearrangement links TRBV20-1 to TRBJ2-1; 9 nucleotides agree with TRBD2. V lost 3 bases and J lost 7; bases outside the gene matches: 7. Germline CDR1 reads DFQATT; CDR2 reads SNEGSKA (reference sequence). The CDR3 contains 14 residues. CDR3 amino acids: CSASDSGSGNEQFF. CDR3 DNA sequence: TGCAGTGCTAGTGATAGCGGGAGTGGAAATGAGCAGTTCTTC.

The chain is built from TRBV4-3 and TRBJ2-1; 12 bases are shared with TRBD2. After removal of 4 bases from V and 8 bases from J, the junction contained 12 bases not matched to a gene. Germline V gene data show CDR1 as LGHNA and CDR2 as YSLEER. The CDR3 totals 17 residues. The CDR3 sequence: CASSRVGLAGRIDEQFF. DNA of the CDR3: TGCGCCAGCAGCCGCGTCGGACTAGCGGGGAGGATCGATGAGCAGTTCTTC.

On this clonotype: This may arise from a read error, as a much more abundant clone is one base away. This chain uses TRBV2 with TRBJ1-4; D not resolved. V was clipped by 8 bases and J by 8 bases, with 6 bases between them. This CDR3 is built from 10 residues. The germline V gene has CDR1 SNHLY and CDR2 FYNNEI. CDR3 DNA: TGTGCCAGCGGGGTGGAAAAACTGTTTTTT. Translated: CASGVEKLFF.

This sequence joins TRBV27 and TRBJ2-5; D is unclear. The CDR3 covers 12 residues. Deletions cut 10 bases from V and 7 bases from J, with 16 bases between. Germline CDR1 is MNHEY and CDR2 is SMNVEV (reference sequence). CDR3 amino acids: CATSTQGRTQYF. The CDR3 DNA reads as TGTGCCACAAGTACTCAAGGAAGGACCCAGTACTTC.